The 23 T cell receptor beta chains in this list originate from one sample, sequenced in a study of T-cell reconstitution after alpha-beta-depleted transplantation in children. Unique molecular identifiers were incorporated into the prepared TCRbeta library. Via MiXCR, TCRdb re-called the PCR reads, giving one row per CDR3 protein. This table holds roughly 160,000 distinct CDR3 sequences, around 10% found once. The starting material was PBMCs, obtained before TCRalphabeta/CD19-depleted stem cell transplant. These receptors all stem from a boy between 2 and 15 years old with acute myeloid leukemia, due to receive a stem cell transplant.

This clonotype was seen at least ten times. V usage is TRBV3-1 and J usage is TRBJ2-1; D call uncertain. Germline V gene sequence: CDR1 LGHDT, CDR2 YNNKEL (reference sequence). The CDR3 covers 12 residues. The V end was cut by 5 bases, the J end by 6 bases, with 8 bases between. CDR3 sequence: CASSSKVNEQFF. The CDR3 DNA reads as TGTGCCAGCAGCTCTAAGGTCAATGAGCAGTTCTTC.

The sample holds many counts of this clonotype. The chain carries TRBV5-1 and TRBJ2-2; 9 bases map to TRBD1. The CDR3 runs 22 residues. Losses at the gene ends were 3 bases for V and 0 bases for J; bases not matched to a gene: 21. Germline V lookup: CDR1 SGHRS, CDR2 YFSETQ. The CDR3 nucleotides are TGCGCCAGCAGCTCCCTATTCCGACAGGGGGGAAAAGATTTAACGAACACCGGGGAGCTGTTTTTT. Residues: CASSSLFRQGGKDLTNTGELFF. Drawing the rest from reference TRBV5-1 and TRBJ2-2, the complete variable domain is KAGVTQTPRYLIKTRGQQVTLSCSPISGHRSVSWYQQTPGQGLQFLFEYFSETQRNKGNFPGRFSGRQFSNSRSEMNVSTLELGDSALYLCASSSLFRQGGKDLTNTGELFFGEGSRLTVL.

This clonotype was detected many times. V is TRBV20-1 and J is TRBJ2-2; the match to TRBD2 covers 15 bases. This CDR3 comprises 19 residues. The germline V gene encodes CDR1 DFQATT and CDR2 SNEGSKA (reference sequence). J lost 5 bases, V lost 2 bases, and 12 bases had no gene match. CDR3 region: CSARSYRGLAGGGTGELFF. The CDR3, as DNA: TGCAGTGCTAGATCCTACCGGGGACTAGCGGGAGGTGGAACCGGGGAGCTGTTTTTT.

This clonotype was counted ten times or more. V gene TRBV5-1 combines with J gene TRBJ1-5; 9 bases agree with TRBD1. Losses at the gene ends were 4 bases for V and 4 bases for J; bases not matched to a gene: 6. Germline CDR1 and CDR2: SGHRS and YFSETQ. The CDR3 loop spans 15 amino acids. As DNA, the CDR3 is TGCGCCAGCAGCCTCGGGACAGGGCCTAATCAGCCCCAGCATTTT. Amino acid sequence: CASSLGTGPNQPQHF.

This clonotype occurred many times. The chain joins TRBV30 to TRBJ1-1; D might be TRBD1 (5 bases). Germline-derived CDR1 and CDR2 are GTSNPN and SVGIG (reference sequence). V dropped 5 bases and J dropped 0 bases, with 7 bases sitting between them. The CDR3 has 12 residues. The CDR3 nucleotides are TGTGCCTGGGGGACCATGAACACTGAAGCTTTCTTT. Translating gives CAWGTMNTEAFF.

In this sample, this clonotype turned up many times. Its ends do not fully match the called genes, so a read error is possible. The chain uses TRBV5-1 and TRBJ1-5; D ambiguous. The CDR3 covers 13 residues. Germline CDR1 SGHRS, CDR2 YFSETQ. CDR3 in DNA: TGCGCCAGCAGCTTGGATGGGAATCGGCCCCAGCATTTT. Protein product: CASSLDGNRPQHF.

This clonotype has ten or more counts. The chain employs TRBV7-9 and TRBJ2-5, with D unclear. The length of the CDR3 is 12 residues. V lost 7 bases and J lost 2, with 8 bases in between. The V gene's germline CDR1 is SEHNR and CDR2 FQNEAQ (reference sequence). The CDR3 DNA is TGTGCCAGCACAGGTACTCAAGAGACCCAGTACTTC. Translation gives CASTGTQETQYF.

This clonotype came up many times. This chain links TRBV4-1 with TRBJ2-5, with 11 bases aligning to TRBD1. This CDR3 has 15 residues. The germline CDR1 and CDR2 sequences are MGHRA and YSYEKL. With V trimmed by 4 bases and J by 5 bases, 6 bases remained unmatched. DNA of the CDR3: TGCGCCAGCAGCCCCCGGGACAGGGGGTACGAGACCCAGTACTTC. It is translated as CASSPRDRGYETQYF.

This clonotype was counted ten times or more. The rearrangement joins TRBV28 to TRBJ2-3; TRBD1 aligns across 9 bases. The germline CDR1 and CDR2 sequences are MDHEN and SYDVKM. This CDR3 contains 15 residues. The J segment lost 5 bases and the V segment lost 4 bases, leaving 7 bases of the junction unmatched. The CDR3 loop is CASSSPGQGGDTQYF. In DNA form, the CDR3 reads TGTGCCAGCAGTTCCCCGGGACAGGGAGGAGATACGCAGTATTTT.

For this clonotype: Possible read error: a much larger clone is one base away. The DNA of the CDR3 is TGTGCCAGCAGCGTATATCTGGGGGTAGGCAATCAGCCCCAGCATTTT. This gives the protein CASSVYLGVGNQPQHF. This chain joins TRBV7-3 and TRBJ1-5, with a possible D match to TRBD1 (5 bases). V was cut by 5 bases and J by 2 bases, with 16 bases left in between. CDR1 and CDR2 from the germline V gene are SGHTA and FQGTGA. The CDR3 totals 16 residues.

This clonotype has ten or more counts. The chain uses TRBV12-3 or TRBV12-4 and TRBJ1-6; 7 nucleotides agree with TRBD1. This CDR3 comprises 13 residues. V trimming: 6 bases; J trimming: 9 bases; junction bases outside the gene matches: 5. The CDR3 region is CASSPTGRSPLHF. The CDR3 DNA reads TGTGCCAGCAGCCCGACAGGGCGTTCACCCCTCCACTTT.

This clonotype was detected ten times or more. The chain has TRBV3-1 and TRBJ2-1; tentative D call: TRBD1 (6 bases). The germline V gene encodes CDR1 LGHDT and CDR2 YNNKEL (reference sequence). The CDR3 contains 14 residues. Trimming took 4 bases from V and 9 from J, leaving 16 bases between them. The CDR3 region has the DNA TGTGCCAGCAGCCCAGGGGAGAGGGCCGCTGAGCAGTTCTTC. Its translation: CASSPGERAAEQFF.

In regard to this clonotype: A much larger clonotype is one base distant, so this may be a read error. This rearrangement joins TRBV18 to TRBJ1-4; 8 positions match TRBD1. CDR1 and CDR2 from the germline V gene are KGHSH and LQKENI. The CDR3 has 15 residues. CDR3 sequence: CASSPGQGWDEELFF. The CDR3 nucleotides read TGTGCCAGCTCACCCGGACAGGGATGGGATGAAGAACTGTTTTTT. Drawing the rest from reference TRBV18 and TRBJ1-4, the complete variable domain is NAGVMQNPRHLVRRRGQEARLRCSPMKGHSHVYWYRQLPEEGLKFMVYLQKENIIDESGMPKERFSAEFPKEGPSILRIQQVVRGDSAAYFCASSPGQGWDEELFFGSGTQLSVL.

This clonotype was counted ten times or more. V usage is TRBV4-1 and J usage is TRBJ2-7, with TRBD1 as a possible D gene (5 bases). The CDR3 runs 14 residues. Looked up from germline, CDR1 is MGHRA and CDR2 is YSYEKL. Trimming pared 4 bases from V and 1 base from J, leaving 11 bases between. The CDR3 spells CASSPPDISYEQYF. DNA for the CDR3: TGCGCCAGCAGCCCACCGGACATTTCCTACGAGCAGTACTTC.

There are many counts of this clonotype. The chain is built from TRBV7-8 and TRBJ2-6, with D hard to call. Germline-derived CDR1 and CDR2 are SGHVS and FQNEAQ. This CDR3 has 15 amino acids. Trimming took off 5 bases at V and 0 bases at J, with 8 bases between the two ends. DNA for the CDR3: TGTGCCAGCAGCCGCCGAGGCTCTGGGGCCAACGTCCTGACTTTC. Protein product: CASSRRGSGANVLTF.

The gene calls are TRBV28 and TRBJ1-1; the match to TRBD1 covers 8 bases. The trim removed 7 bases at V and 1 base at J, leaving 8 bases unmatched. The CDR3 totals 15 residues. The germline CDR1 and CDR2 sequences are MDHEN and SYDVKM. The CDR3 sequence is CASTSPGGPNTEAFF. The CDR3 DNA reads TGTGCCAGCACCTCTCCAGGGGGCCCGAACACTGAAGCTTTCTTT.

Ten or more counts support this clonotype. The rearrangement joins TRBV11-2 to TRBJ1-1, with D possibly matching TRBD1 (6 bases). The CDR3 is 12 residues long. Per germline, CDR1 SGHAT and CDR2 FQNNGV. The V and J ends lost 1 base and 10 bases respectively, with 10 bases between them. CDR3 region: CASSLVRGAAFF. In DNA form, the CDR3 reads TGTGCCAGCAGCTTAGTGAGGGGGGCAGCTTTCTTT.

This clonotype was detected many times. The chain recombines TRBV6-5 with TRBJ2-2; 9 bases align to TRBD2. CDR1 MNHEY and CDR2 SVGAGI come from the germline V gene. V lost 8 bases, J lost 6 bases, and 7 bases stayed unmatched. There are 14 residues in the CDR3. CDR3 loop: CASRGGGAPGELFF. CDR3 DNA: TGTGCCAGCCGGGGCGGGGGGGCTCCCGGGGAGCTGTTTTTT.

This clonotype was seen many times. V and J are TRBV12-3 or TRBV12-4 and TRBJ1-5; perhaps TRBD1 as D (5 bases). Trimming pared 6 bases from V and 3 bases from J, leaving 9 bases between. The CDR3 extends over 13 amino acids. CDR3: CASRDSLNQPQHF. The CDR3 DNA sequence: TGTGCCAGCAGAGACAGCCTCAATCAGCCCCAGCATTTT.

This clonotype was picked up many times. The chain recombines TRBV12-3 or TRBV12-4 with TRBJ2-1; D remains ambiguous. Between the trimmed V and J ends, which lost 1 base and 2 bases, there was a span of 6 bases. There are 14 residues in the CDR3. The CDR3 protein is CASSLVLAYNEQFF. DNA of the CDR3: TGTGCCAGCAGTTTAGTGCTAGCCTACAATGAGCAGTTCTTC.

This clonotype was seen repeatedly, ten times or more. The CDR3 DNA follows: TGTGCCAGCAGCTTATATCCGAACACTGAAGCTTTCTTT. It specifies CASSLYPNTEAFF. This sequence joins TRBV7-3 and TRBJ1-1; the D is unclear. V lost 2 bases to trimming and J lost 1 base, with 5 bases between them. The V gene's germline CDR1 is SGHTA and CDR2 FQGTGA. The CDR3 consists of 13 residues.

In its sample, this clonotype was seen many times. The V and J genes are TRBV5-1 and TRBJ2-6; D may be TRBD1 or TRBD2 (5 bases each). Looked up from germline, CDR1 is SGHRS and CDR2 is YFSETQ. The CDR3 totals 17 residues. V dropped 1 base and J dropped 0 bases, with 11 bases sitting between them. As DNA, the CDR3 is TGCGCCAGCAGCTTGTTCGGGGACCACTCTGGGGCCAACGTCCTGACTTTC. Its translation: CASSLFGDHSGANVLTF.

This clonotype was detected ten times or more. V usage is TRBV7-9 and J usage is TRBJ2-1; D not resolved. The CDR3 extends over 12 amino acids. The V end was cut by 1 base, the J end by 8 bases, with 6 bases between. Germline V gene sequence: CDR1 SEHNR, CDR2 FQNEAQ (reference sequence). The CDR3 DNA reads TGTGCCAGCAGCTTAGATTCGCATGAGCAGTTCTTC. This gives the protein CASSLDSHEQFF. The complete variable domain, with remaining parts taken from reference TRBV7-9 and TRBJ2-1, reads DTGVSQNPRHKITKRGQNVTFRCDPISEHNRLYWYRQTLGQGPEFLTYFQNEAQLEKSRLLSDRFSAERPKGSFSTLEIQRTEQGDSAMYLCASSLDSHEQFFGPGTRLTVL.